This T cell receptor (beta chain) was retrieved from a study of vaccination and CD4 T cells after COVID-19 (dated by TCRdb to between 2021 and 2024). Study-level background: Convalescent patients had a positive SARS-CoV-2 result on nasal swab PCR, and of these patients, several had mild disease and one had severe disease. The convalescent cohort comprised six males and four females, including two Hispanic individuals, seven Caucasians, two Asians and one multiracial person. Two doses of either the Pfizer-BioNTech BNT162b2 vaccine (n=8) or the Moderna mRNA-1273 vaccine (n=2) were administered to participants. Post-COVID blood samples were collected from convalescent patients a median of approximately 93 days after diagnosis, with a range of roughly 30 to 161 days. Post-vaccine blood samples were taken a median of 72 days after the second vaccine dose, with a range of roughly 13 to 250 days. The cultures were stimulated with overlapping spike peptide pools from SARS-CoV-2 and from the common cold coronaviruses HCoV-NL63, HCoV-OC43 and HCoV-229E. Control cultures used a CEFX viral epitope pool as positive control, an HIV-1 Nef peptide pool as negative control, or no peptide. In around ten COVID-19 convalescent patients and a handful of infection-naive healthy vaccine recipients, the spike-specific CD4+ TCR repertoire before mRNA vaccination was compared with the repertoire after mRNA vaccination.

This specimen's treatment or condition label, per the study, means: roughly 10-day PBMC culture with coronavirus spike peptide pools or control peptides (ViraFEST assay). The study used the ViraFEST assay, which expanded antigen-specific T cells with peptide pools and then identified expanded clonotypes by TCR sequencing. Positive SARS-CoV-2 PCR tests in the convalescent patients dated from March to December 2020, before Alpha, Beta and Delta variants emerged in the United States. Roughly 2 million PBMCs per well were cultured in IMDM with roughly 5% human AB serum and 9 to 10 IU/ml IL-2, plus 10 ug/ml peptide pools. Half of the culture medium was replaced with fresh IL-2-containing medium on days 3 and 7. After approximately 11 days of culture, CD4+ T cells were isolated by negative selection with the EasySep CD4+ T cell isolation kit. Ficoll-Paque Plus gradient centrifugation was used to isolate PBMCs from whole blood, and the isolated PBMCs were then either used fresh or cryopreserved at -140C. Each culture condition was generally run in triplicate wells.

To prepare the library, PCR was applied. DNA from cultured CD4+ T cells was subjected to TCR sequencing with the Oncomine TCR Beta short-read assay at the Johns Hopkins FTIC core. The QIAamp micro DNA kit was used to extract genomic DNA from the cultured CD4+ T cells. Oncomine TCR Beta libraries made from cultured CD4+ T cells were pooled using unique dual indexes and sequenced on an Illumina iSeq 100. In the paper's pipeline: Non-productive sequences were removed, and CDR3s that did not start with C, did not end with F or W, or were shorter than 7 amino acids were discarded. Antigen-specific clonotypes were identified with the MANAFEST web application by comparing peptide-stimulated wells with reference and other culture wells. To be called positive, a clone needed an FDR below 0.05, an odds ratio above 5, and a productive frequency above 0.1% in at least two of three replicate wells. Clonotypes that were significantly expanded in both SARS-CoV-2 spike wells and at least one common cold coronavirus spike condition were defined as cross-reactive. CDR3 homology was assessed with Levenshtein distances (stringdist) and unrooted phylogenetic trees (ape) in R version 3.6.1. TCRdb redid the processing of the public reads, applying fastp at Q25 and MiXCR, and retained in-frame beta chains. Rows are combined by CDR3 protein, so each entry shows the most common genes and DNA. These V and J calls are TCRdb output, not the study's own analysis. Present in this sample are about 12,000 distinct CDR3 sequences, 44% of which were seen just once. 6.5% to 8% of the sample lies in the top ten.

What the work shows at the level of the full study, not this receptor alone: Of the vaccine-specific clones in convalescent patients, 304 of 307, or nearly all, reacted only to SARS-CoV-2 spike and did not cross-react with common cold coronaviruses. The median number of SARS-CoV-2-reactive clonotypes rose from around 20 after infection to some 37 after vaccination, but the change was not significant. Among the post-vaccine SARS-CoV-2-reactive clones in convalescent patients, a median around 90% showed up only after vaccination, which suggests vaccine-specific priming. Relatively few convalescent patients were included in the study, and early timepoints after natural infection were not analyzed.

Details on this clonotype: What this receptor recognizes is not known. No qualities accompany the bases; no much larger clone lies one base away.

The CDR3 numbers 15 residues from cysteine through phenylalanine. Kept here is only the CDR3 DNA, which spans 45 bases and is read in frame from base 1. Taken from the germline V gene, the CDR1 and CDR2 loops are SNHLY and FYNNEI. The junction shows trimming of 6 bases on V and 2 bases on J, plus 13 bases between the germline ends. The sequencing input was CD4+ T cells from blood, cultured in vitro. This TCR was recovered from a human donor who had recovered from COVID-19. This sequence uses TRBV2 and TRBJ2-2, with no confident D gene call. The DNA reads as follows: TGTGCCAGCAGGCCATGGATGATTAACACCGGGGAGCTGTTTTTT. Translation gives CASRPWMINTGELFF.